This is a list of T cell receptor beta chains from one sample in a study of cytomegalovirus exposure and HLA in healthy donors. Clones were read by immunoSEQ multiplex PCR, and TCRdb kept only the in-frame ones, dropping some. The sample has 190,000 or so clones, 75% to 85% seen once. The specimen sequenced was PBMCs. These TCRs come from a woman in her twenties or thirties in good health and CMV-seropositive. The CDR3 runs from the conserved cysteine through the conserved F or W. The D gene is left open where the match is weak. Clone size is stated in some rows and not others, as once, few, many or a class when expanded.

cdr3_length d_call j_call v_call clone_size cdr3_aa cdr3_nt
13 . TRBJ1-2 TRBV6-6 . CASSPTEDYGYTF TGTGCCAGCAGTCCGACAGAGGACTATGGCTACACCTTC
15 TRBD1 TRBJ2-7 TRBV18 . CASSPPDRAVYEQYF TGTGCCAGCTCACCACCGGACAGGGCTGTCTACGAGCAGTACTTC
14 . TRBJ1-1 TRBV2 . CASSDGGLNTEAFF TGTGCCAGCAGTGACGGGGGGTTGAACACTGAAGCTTTCTTT
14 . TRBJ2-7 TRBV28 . CASSLRLVGYEQYF TGTGCCAGCAGTTTGCGATTAGTCGGCTACGAGCAGTACTTC
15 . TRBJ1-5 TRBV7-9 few CASSLGTIEGQPQHF TGTGCCAGCAGCTTAGGGACAATCGAAGGACAGCCCCAGCATTTT
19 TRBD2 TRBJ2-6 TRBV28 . CASNLRGLAGLSGANVLTF TGTGCCAGCAATTTGAGGGGACTAGCGGGGCTCTCTGGGGCCAACGTCCTGACTTTC
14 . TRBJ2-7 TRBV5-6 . CASSLFRAGDEQYF TGTGCCAGCAGCTTGTTTAGAGCCGGGGACGAGCAGTACTTC
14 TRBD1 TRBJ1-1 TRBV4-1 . CASSQPLGQVEAFF TGCGCCAGCAGCCAACCGTTAGGACAGGTTGAAGCTTTCTTT
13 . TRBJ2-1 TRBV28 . CASSLTSYNEQFF TGTGCCAGCAGTTTAACCAGCTACAATGAGCAGTTCTTC
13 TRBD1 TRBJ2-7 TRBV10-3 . CAISRDREGRQYF TGTGCCATCAGCCGGGACAGGGAAGGGCGGCAGTACTTC
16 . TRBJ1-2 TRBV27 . CASSLNWGRREYGYTF TGTGCCAGCAGCCTAAATTGGGGTCGGCGGGAATATGGCTACACCTTC
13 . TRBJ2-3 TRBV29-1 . CSVRLGGEDTQYF TGCAGCGTTCGGTTAGGGGGAGAGGATACGCAGTATTTT
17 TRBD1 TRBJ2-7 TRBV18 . CASSPRGRDRASYEQYF TGTGCCAGCTCCCCGAGGGGACGGGACAGGGCGTCCTACGAGCAGTACTTC
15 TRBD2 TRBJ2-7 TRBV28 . CASSYLTSGNHEQYF TGTGCCAGCAGCTACCTGACTAGCGGGAACCACGAGCAGTACTTC
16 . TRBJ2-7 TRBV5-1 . CASSFTRATARDEQYF TGCGCCAGCAGCTTCACCAGGGCGACAGCTAGGGACGAGCAGTACTTC
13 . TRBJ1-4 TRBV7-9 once CASSLQAPEKLFF TGTGCCAGCAGCTTACAGGCTCCAGAAAAACTGTTTTTT
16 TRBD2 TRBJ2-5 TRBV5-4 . CASSLQKDSGGGTQYF TGTGCCAGCAGCCTACAGAAGGACAGCGGGGGGGGGACCCAGTACTTC
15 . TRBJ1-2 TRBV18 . CASSMNRETNYGYTF TGTGCCAGCTCGATGAACAGAGAGACTAACTATGGCTACACCTTC
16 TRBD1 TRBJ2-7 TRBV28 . CASSLFDRAHYYEQYF TGTGCCAGCAGTTTATTCGACAGGGCCCATTACTACGAGCAGTACTTC
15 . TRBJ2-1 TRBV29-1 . CSVVGDHSSYNEQFF TGCAGCGTTGTAGGAGACCATAGCTCCTACAATGAGCAGTTCTTC
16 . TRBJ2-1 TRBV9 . CASSVEGQGTYNEQFF TGTGCCAGCAGCGTAGAAGGGCAGGGGACGTACAATGAGCAGTTCTTC
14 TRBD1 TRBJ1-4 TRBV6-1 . CASYPGGLDEKLFF TGTGCCAGCTATCCAGGGGGTTTGGATGAAAAACTGTTTTTT
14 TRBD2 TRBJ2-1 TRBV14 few CASSRGLARDEQFF TGTGCCAGCAGTCGTGGACTAGCTCGCGATGAGCAGTTCTTC
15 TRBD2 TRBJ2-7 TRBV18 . CASSPTSGTGYEQYF TGTGCCAGCTCACCCACTAGCGGGACGGGCTACGAGCAGTACTTC
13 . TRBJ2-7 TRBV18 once CASSDDSSYEQYF TGTGCCAGCTCAGACGACAGCTCCTACGAGCAGTACTTC
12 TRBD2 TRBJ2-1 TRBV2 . CASRTGGNEQFF TGTGCCAGCAGGACGGGAGGGAATGAGCAGTTCTTC
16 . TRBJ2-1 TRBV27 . CASSASGWSSYNEQFF TGTGCCAGCAGCGCCTCGGGGTGGAGCTCCTACAATGAGCAGTTCTTC
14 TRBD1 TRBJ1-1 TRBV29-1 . CSYLPGTVNTEAFF TGCAGTTATTTACCCGGGACAGTTAACACTGAAGCTTTCTTT
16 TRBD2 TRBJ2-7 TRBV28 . CASSERLAGAPYEQYF TGTGCCAGCAGTGAGAGACTAGCGGGAGCACCGTACGAGCAGTACTTC
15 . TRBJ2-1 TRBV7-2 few CASSQIGSSYNEQFF TGTGCCAGCAGCCAGATAGGGAGCTCCTACAATGAGCAGTTCTTC
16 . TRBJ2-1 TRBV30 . CAWSGIAASSYNEQFF TGTGCCTGGAGTGGGATAGCGGCCTCCTCCTACAATGAGCAGTTCTTC
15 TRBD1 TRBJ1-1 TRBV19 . CASIPGQGLNTEAFF TGTGCCAGTATTCCGGGACAGGGGTTGAACACTGAAGCTTTCTTT
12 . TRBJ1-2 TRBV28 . CANQGGNQGYTF TGTGCCAACCAGGGCGGGAACCAAGGCTACACCTTC
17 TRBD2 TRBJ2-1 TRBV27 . CASSLGLSGRVYNEQFF TGTGCCAGCAGTTTGGGCCTTAGCGGGAGAGTGTACAATGAGCAGTTCTTC
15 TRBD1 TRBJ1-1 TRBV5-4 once CASSDGTGETTEAFF TGTGCCAGCAGCGATGGGACAGGGGAGACCACTGAAGCTTTCTTT
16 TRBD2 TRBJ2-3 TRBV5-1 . CASSLFLAGGTDTQYF TGCGCCAGCAGCTTGTTCCTAGCGGGGGGCACAGATACGCAGTATTTT
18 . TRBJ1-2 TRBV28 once CASRRHPTNRKRHYGYTF TGTGCCAGCAGACGTCACCCCACCAACAGGAAGCGCCACTATGGCTACACCTTC
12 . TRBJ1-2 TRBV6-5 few CASRAGFGGYTF TGTGCCAGCAGGGCTGGTTTCGGGGGCTACACCTTC
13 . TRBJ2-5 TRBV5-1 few CASGRTAQETQYF TGCGCCAGCGGACGGACAGCCCAAGAGACCCAGTACTTC
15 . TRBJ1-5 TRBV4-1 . CASSQTRVGNQPQHF TGCGCCAGCAGCCAAACGAGGGTAGGGAATCAGCCCCAGCATTTT
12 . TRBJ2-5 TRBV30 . CAWSPGRETQYF TGTGCCTGGAGTCCGGGGAGAGAGACCCAGTACTTC
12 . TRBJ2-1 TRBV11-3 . CASSLDGYEQFF TGTGCCAGCAGCTTAGATGGCTATGAGCAGTTCTTC
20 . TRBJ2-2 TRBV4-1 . CASSQDNFLVGSANTGELFF TGCGCCAGCAGCCAAGATAATTTCTTGGTCGGGTCAGCGAACACCGGGGAGCTGTTTTTT
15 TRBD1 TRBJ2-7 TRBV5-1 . CASSLDGQANYEQYF TGCGCCAGCAGCTTGGATGGACAGGCTAACTACGAGCAGTACTTC
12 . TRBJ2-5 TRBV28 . CASTQREETQYF TGTGCCAGCACTCAGCGGGAAGAGACCCAGTACTTC
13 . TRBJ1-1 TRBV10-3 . CAISAGSGAEAFF TGTGCCATCAGTGCCGGCTCAGGGGCTGAAGCTTTCTTT
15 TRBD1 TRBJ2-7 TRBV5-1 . CASSLEMTGGYEQYF TGCGCCAGCAGCTTGGAGATGACAGGGGGCTACGAGCAGTACTTC
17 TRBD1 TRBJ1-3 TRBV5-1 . CASNPEQGATSGNTIYF TGCGCCAGCAACCCGGAACAGGGGGCTACTTCTGGAAACACCATATATTTT
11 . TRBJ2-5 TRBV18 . CASSSQETQYF TGTGCCAGCTCATCACAAGAGACCCAGTACTTC
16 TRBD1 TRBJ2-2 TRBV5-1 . CASSLGDSYDTGELFF TGCGCCAGCAGCTTGGGGGACAGCTACGACACCGGGGAGCTGTTTTTT
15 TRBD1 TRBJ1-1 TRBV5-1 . CASSLGTGRQAEAFF TGCGCCAGCAGCTTGGGGACAGGGAGGCAAGCTGAAGCTTTCTTT
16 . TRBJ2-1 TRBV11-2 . CASSPRVRVAYNEQFF TGTGCCAGCAGCCCTCGAGTCCGTGTCGCCTACAATGAGCAGTTCTTC
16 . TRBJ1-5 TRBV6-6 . CASSYLGATSNQPQHF TGTGCCAGCAGTTACCTGGGGGCGACAAGCAATCAGCCCCAGCATTTT
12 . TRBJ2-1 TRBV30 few CAWSGVYNEQFF TGTGCCTGGAGTGGAGTATACAATGAGCAGTTCTTC
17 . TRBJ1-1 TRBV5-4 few CASSLMVRTYGETEAFF TGTGCCAGCAGCTTGATGGTCAGAACCTACGGAGAGACTGAAGCTTTCTTT
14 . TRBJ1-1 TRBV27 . CASSLFAGNTEAFF TGTGCCAGCAGTTTATTCGCAGGGAACACTGAAGCTTTCTTT
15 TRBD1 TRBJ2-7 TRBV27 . CASSTGQGNTYEQYF TGTGCCAGCAGTACCGGACAGGGCAATACCTACGAGCAGTACTTC
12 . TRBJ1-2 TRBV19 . CATEAGGYGYTF TGTGCCACAGAGGCGGGGGGCTATGGCTACACCTTC
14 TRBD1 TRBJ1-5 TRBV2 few CASQQGASNQPQHF TGTGCCAGCCAGCAGGGGGCTAGCAATCAGCCCCAGCATTTT
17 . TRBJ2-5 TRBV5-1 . CASSIGGAGDPVETQYF TGCGCCAGCAGCATTGGAGGCGCAGGGGATCCGGTGGAGACCCAGTACTTC